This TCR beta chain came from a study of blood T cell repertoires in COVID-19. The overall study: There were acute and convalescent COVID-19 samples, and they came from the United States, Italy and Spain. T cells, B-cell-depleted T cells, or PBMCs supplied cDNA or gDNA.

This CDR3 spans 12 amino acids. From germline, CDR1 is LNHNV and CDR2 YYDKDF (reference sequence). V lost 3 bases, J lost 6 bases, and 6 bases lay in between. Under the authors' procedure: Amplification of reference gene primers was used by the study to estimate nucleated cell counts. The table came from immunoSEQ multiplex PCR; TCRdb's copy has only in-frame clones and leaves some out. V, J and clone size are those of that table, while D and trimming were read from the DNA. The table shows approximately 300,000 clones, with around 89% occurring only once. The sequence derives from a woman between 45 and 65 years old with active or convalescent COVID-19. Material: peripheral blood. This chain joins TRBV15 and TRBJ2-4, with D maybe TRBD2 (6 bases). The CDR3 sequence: CATSSGGNIQYF. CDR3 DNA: TGTGCCACCAGCAGCGGGGGAAACATTCAGTACTTC.